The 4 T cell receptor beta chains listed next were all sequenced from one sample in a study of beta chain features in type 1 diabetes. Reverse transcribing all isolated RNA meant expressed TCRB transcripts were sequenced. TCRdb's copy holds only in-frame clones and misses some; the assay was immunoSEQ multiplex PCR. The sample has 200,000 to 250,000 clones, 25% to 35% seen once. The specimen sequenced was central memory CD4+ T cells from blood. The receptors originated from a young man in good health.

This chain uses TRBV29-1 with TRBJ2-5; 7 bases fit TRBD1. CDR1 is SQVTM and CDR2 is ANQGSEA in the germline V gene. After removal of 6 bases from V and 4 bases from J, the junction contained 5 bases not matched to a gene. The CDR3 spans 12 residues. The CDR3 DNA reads TGCAGCGTCTCGGCAGGGGGAGAGACCCAGTACTTC. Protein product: CSVSAGGETQYF.

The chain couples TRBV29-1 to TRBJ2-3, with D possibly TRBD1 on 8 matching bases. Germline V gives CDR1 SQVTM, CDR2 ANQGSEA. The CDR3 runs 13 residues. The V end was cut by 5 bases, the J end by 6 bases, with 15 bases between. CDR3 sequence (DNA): TGCAGCGTTAACAGGGGGGGGTTGGATACGCAGTATTTT. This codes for CSVNRGGLDTQYF.

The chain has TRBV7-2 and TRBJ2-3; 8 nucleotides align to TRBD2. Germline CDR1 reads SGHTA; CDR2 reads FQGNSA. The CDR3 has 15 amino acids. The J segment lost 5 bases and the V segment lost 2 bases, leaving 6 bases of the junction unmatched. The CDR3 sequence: CASSLRRGARDTQYF. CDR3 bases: TGTGCCAGCAGCTTACGGCGGGGGGCGAGAGATACGCAGTATTTT.

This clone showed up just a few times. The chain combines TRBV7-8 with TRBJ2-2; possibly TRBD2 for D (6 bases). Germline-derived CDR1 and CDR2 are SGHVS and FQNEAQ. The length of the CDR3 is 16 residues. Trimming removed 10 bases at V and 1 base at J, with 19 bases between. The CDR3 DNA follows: TGTGCCACCGCCCTCCCCTTGCGGGAGAACACCGGGGAGCTGTTTTTT. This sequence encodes CATALPLRENTGELFF.